These 30 T cell receptor beta chains share one sample of origin, sequenced in a study of T cells in localized non-small cell lung cancer. Sequencing was performed with immunoSEQ multiplex PCR; in TCRdb, only in-frame clones are kept and a portion is missing. The table has tens of thousands of clones, 86% seen once. This specimen consisted of peripheral blood, obtained before any cancer treatment. The receptors come from a woman aged 18-55 years with stage III lung adenocarcinoma.

This chain connects TRBV12-5 to TRBJ2-2; 7 positions agree with TRBD1. The CDR3 sequence is 15 residues long. CDR1 is LGHNT and CDR2 is FRNRAP in the germline V gene. The trim removed 6 bases at V and 1 base at J, leaving 5 bases unmatched. The CDR3 loop reads CASGKGARNTGELFF. The CDR3 DNA sequence: TGTGCTAGTGGGAAGGGGGCGCGGAACACCGGGGAGCTGTTTTTT. Together with reference TRBV12-5 and TRBJ2-2, the CDR3 gives the full variable domain: DARVTQTPRHKVTEMGQEVTMRCQPILGHNTVFWYRQTMMQGLELLAYFRNRAPLDDSGMPKDRFSAEMPDATLATLKIQPSEPRDSAVYFCASGKGARNTGELFFGEGSRLTVL.

The V and J genes are TRBV29-1 and TRBJ1-1, with no clear D. The V gene lost 8 bases and the J gene lost 0 bases, with 16 bases spanning the gap. The V gene's germline CDR1 is SQVTM and CDR2 ANQGSEA. CDR3 length equals 14 residues. CDR3 sequence reads: CSPDDGLMNTEAFF. In DNA form, the CDR3 reads TGCAGCCCCGATGACGGACTAATGAACACTGAAGCTTTCTTT.

The CDR3 coding sequence is TGTGCCAGTAGTATTCGTAGCGGGGGGAGCACAGATACGCAGTATTTT. Protein sequence: CASSIRSGGSTDTQYF. This sequence joins TRBV19 and TRBJ2-3; 10 positions agree with TRBD2. CDR1 and CDR2 from the germline V gene are LNHDA and SQIVND (reference sequence). This CDR3 contains 16 residues. V lost 3 bases and J lost 0; bases outside the gene matches: 3.

The chain combines TRBV5-6 with TRBJ2-7; 9 bases map to TRBD1. Germline loops: CDR1 SGHDT, CDR2 YYEEEE. Trimming cost V 2 bases and J 7 bases; bases outside gene matches: 7. This CDR3 has 14 residues. Written as DNA, the CDR3 is TGTGCCAGCAGCTTAACAGGGGGCTCGTGGGAGCAGTACTTC. Translation gives CASSLTGGSWEQYF.

This clone is a singleton in its sample. The V call is TRBV6-1, the J call TRBJ2-5; no clear D. V was trimmed by 2 bases and J by 0 bases, leaving 19 bases between them. The CDR3 runs 18 residues. Germline V gene lookup returns CDR1 MNHNS and CDR2 SASEGT. CDR3 region: CASSERRLGASYQETQYF. CDR3 bases: TGTGCCAGCAGTGAACGAAGATTGGGCGCGTCGTACCAAGAGACCCAGTACTTC.

This clone was detected only once. V gene TRBV7-8 combines with J gene TRBJ1-1, with D hard to call. V dropped 2 bases and J dropped 2 bases, with 9 bases sitting between them. The V gene's germline CDR1 is SGHVS and CDR2 FQNEAQ. This CDR3 is built from 14 residues. CDR3 sequence: CASSLFRANTEAFF. CDR3 DNA: TGTGCCAGCAGCTTATTCCGGGCTAACACTGAAGCTTTCTTT. The whole variable domain, remainder taken from reference TRBV7-8 and TRBJ1-1, is GAGVSQSPRYKVAKRGQDVALRCDPISGHVSLFWYQQALGQGPEFLTYFQNEAQLDKSGLPSDRFFAERPEGSVSTLKIQRTQQEDSAVYLCASSLFRANTEAFFGQGTRLTVV.

On this clone: At the DNA level, this CDR3 is encoded by other sequences in the same sample as well. The chain uses TRBV18 and TRBJ1-2; no clear D. Germline V CDR1 and CDR2: KGHSH, LQKENI. V lost 0 bases and J 1 base, leaving 6 bases between the germline ends. The CDR3 totals 14 residues. The CDR3 spells CASSPPTVNYGYTF. The CDR3, as DNA: TGTGCCAGCTCACCACCGACTGTTAACTATGGCTACACCTTC.

The chain combines TRBV7-9 with TRBJ1-2; a weak D match, TRBD1 (5 bases). CDR1 and CDR2 from the germline V gene are SEHNR and FQNEAQ (reference sequence). V lost 5 bases and J 0 bases, leaving 22 bases between the germline ends. The CDR3 extends over 18 amino acids. The CDR3 is CASSPPRGVRDSNYGYTF. CDR3 in DNA: TGTGCCAGCAGCCCACCCCGCGGAGTCAGGGATTCTAACTATGGCTACACCTTC. The full variable domain, completed using reference TRBV7-9 and TRBJ1-2, is DTGVSQNPRHKITKRGQNVTFRCDPISEHNRLYWYRQTLGQGPEFLTYFQNEAQLEKSRLLSDRFSAERPKGSFSTLEIQRTEQGDSAMYLCASSPPRGVRDSNYGYTFGSGTRLTVV.

This chain connects TRBV6-1 to TRBJ2-7; tentatively, D is TRBD1 (5 bases). V lost 6 bases and J lost 4, with 16 bases in between. The germline gives CDR1 MNHNS, CDR2 SASEGT. The CDR3 is 14 residues long. CDR3: CASRGNSQGYEQYF. In nucleotides, the CDR3 is TGTGCCAGCAGAGGGAACAGCCAGGGATACGAGCAGTACTTC.

This sequence joins TRBV4-1 and TRBJ2-5, with a possible D match to TRBD2 (6 bases). The CDR3 sequence is 14 residues long. The V end lost 0 bases, the J end lost 7 bases, and 12 bases lay between the germline ends. Germline V gives CDR1 MGHRA, CDR2 YSYEKL. The CDR3 coding sequence is TGCGCCAGCAGCCAAGAGCCGGGAGTCGGGACCCAGTACTTC. Residues: CASSQEPGVGTQYF.

The CDR3: CASREGAGDYGYTF. The CDR3 DNA is TGCGCCAGCAGGGAGGGGGCAGGGGACTATGGCTACACCTTC. The J gene is TRBJ1-2, the V gene TRBV5-1; TRBD1 matches at 7 bases. V gave up 5 bases and J gave up 3 bases; unmatched junction bases: 7. The germline V gene encodes CDR1 SGHRS and CDR2 YFSETQ. This CDR3 contains 14 residues.

This chain connects TRBV7-3 to TRBJ2-1; 10 positions match TRBD2. In germline, CDR1 is SGHTA, CDR2 FQGTGA. The CDR3 is 15 amino acids. V gave up 5 bases and J gave up 4 bases; unmatched junction bases: 5. CDR3 in DNA: TGTGCCAGCAGCCTTAGCGGGGGGTCTTACAATGAGCAGTTCTTC. This encodes CASSLSGGSYNEQFF. Supplemented by reference TRBV7-3 and TRBJ2-1, the full variable domain reads GAGVSQTPSNKVTEKGKYVELRCDPISGHTALYWYRQSLGQGPEFLIYFQGTGAADDSGLPNDRFFAVRPEGSVSTLKIQRTERGDSAVYLCASSLSGGSYNEQFFGPGTRLTVL.

The CDR3 here is CASSLTWGETQYF. CDR3 DNA sequence: TGCGCCAGCAGCCTGACATGGGGGGAGACCCAGTACTTC. The chain links TRBV4-1 to TRBJ2-5, with D perhaps TRBD1 or TRBD2 (5 bases each). Germline V gene data show CDR1 as MGHRA and CDR2 as YSYEKL. CDR3 length equals 13 residues. V lost 4 bases to trimming and J lost 5 bases, with 11 bases between them.

The chain links TRBV19 to TRBJ1-5, with D possibly TRBD1 on 5 matching bases. V lost 6 bases and J lost 4, with 16 bases in between. There are 15 residues in the CDR3. Germline CDR1 reads LNHDA; CDR2 reads SQIVND (reference sequence). As DNA, the CDR3 is TGTGCCAGTAGAGCCGGGACCGCGGGAAATCAGCCCCAGCATTTT. Translated, it gives CASRAGTAGNQPQHF.

The chain is built from TRBV12-5 and TRBJ1-4; TRBD1 aligns across 8 bases. The V gene's germline CDR1 is LGHNT and CDR2 FRNRAP. The CDR3 is 17 amino acids. J was trimmed by 3 bases and V by 7 bases; bases with no gene match: 13. This CDR3 is CASVKQGGSTANEKLFF. The CDR3 nucleotides read TGTGCTAGTGTCAAACAGGGGGGGTCGACGGCTAATGAAAAACTGTTTTTT.

This clone was seen a few times. J is TRBJ2-2 and V is TRBV7-3; D is unclear. Germline V gene sequence: CDR1 SGHTA, CDR2 FQGTGA. The V and J ends lost 7 bases and 0 bases respectively, with 9 bases between them. The CDR3 is 14 amino acids. CDR3 nucleotides: TGTGCCAGCACGACCAACCCGAACACCGGGGAGCTGTTTTTT. This translates into CASTTNPNTGELFF.

The rearrangement links TRBV11-1 to TRBJ2-3, with D perhaps matching TRBD2 (6 bases). Germline values: CDR1 SGHAT, CDR2 FQDESV (reference sequence). V lost 1 base, J lost 0 bases, and 17 bases lay in between. This CDR3 comprises 18 residues. The chain's CDR3 is CASSLVSVSGTSTDTQYF. CDR3 nucleotide sequence: TGTGCCAGCAGCTTAGTTTCTGTCAGTGGGACTAGCACAGATACGCAGTATTTT.

The chain couples TRBV5-4 to TRBJ2-5; 11 bases are a match to TRBD2. The CDR3 spans 14 residues. The V gene's germline CDR1 is SGHNT and CDR2 YYREEE (reference sequence). The V gene end was trimmed by 1 base and the J gene end by 6 bases; junction bases not matched to a gene: 2. CDR3 sequence: CASSLTSGGQTQYF. In DNA, the CDR3 is TGTGCCAGCAGCTTGACTAGCGGGGGTCAGACCCAGTACTTC.

The chain combines TRBV5-1 with TRBJ2-7; D possibly corresponds to TRBD2 (5 bases). V shed 0 bases and J shed 6 bases, with 7 bases lying between them. The CDR3 runs 12 residues. CDR1 is SGHRS and CDR2 is YFSETQ in the germline V gene. The CDR3 reads CASSLGGVEQYF. The DNA of the CDR3 is TGCGCCAGCAGCTTGGGGGGAGTCGAGCAGTACTTC.

In this sample, this clone turned up once. The rearrangement joins TRBV7-9 to TRBJ2-7; 8 bases are shared with TRBD2. The V gene end was trimmed by 2 bases and the J gene end by 0 bases; junction bases not matched to a gene: 3. The CDR3 loop spans 15 amino acids. Germline CDR1 is SEHNR and CDR2 is FQNEAQ (reference sequence). The CDR3, as DNA: TGTGCCAGCAGCTTAAGTCGGGGGGGCTCCTACGAGCAGTACTTC. It translates to CASSLSRGGSYEQYF. The full variable domain, rest sourced from reference TRBV7-9 and TRBJ2-7, is DTGVSQNPRHKITKRGQNVTFRCDPISEHNRLYWYRQTLGQGPEFLTYFQNEAQLEKSRLLSDRFSAERPKGSFSTLEIQRTEQGDSAMYLCASSLSRGGSYEQYFGPGTRLTVT.

This clone has only a few counts. V usage is TRBV6-1 and J usage is TRBJ1-1, with D uncertain. The germline CDR1 and CDR2 sequences are MNHNS and SASEGT. The CDR3 sequence is 13 residues long. V was trimmed by 8 bases and J by 1 base, leaving 11 bases between them. The CDR3 DNA reads as TGTGCCAGCGGATCTGACCGGAACACTGAAGCTTTCTTT. This encodes CASGSDRNTEAFF.

This chain uses TRBV19 with TRBJ2-5; 9 nucleotides match TRBD2. Losses at the gene ends were 3 bases for V and 1 base for J; bases not matched to a gene: 6. The CDR3 runs 16 residues. Looked up from germline, CDR1 is LNHDA and CDR2 is SQIVND (reference sequence). The DNA for the CDR3 is TGTGCCAGTAGTATCTCCGCGGGGGGGCGCCAAGAGACCCAGTACTTC. This encodes CASSISAGGRQETQYF. The full variable domain, its missing parts supplied by reference TRBV19 and TRBJ2-5, is DGGITQSPKYLFRKEGQNVTLSCEQNLNHDAMYWYRQDPGQGLRLIYYSQIVNDFQKGDIAEGYSVSREKKESFPLTVTSAQKNPTAFYLCASSISAGGRQETQYFGPGTRLLVL.

This clone was found a few times. The chain couples TRBV5-1 to TRBJ1-2; 7 bases are a match to TRBD1. Germline V gene data show CDR1 as SGHRS and CDR2 as YFSETQ. J lost 8 bases, V lost 0 bases, and 10 bases had no gene match. The CDR3 runs 15 residues. CDR3 DNA: TGCGCCAGCAGCTTGGGGACAGGAGGGTTTGAGGGCTACACCTTC. Translating it yields CASSLGTGGFEGYTF.

In this sample, this clone turned up once. The CDR3 sequence: CASRTRDRGSFNTEAFF. The CDR3 DNA is TGTGCCAGCCGCACCCGGGACAGGGGTAGTTTTAACACTGAAGCTTTCTTT. The rearrangement joins TRBV21-1 to TRBJ1-1; the D call TRBD1 from the table was never checked on the DNA. TRBV21-1 is a documented pseudogene. The CDR3 consists of 17 residues.

This chain uses TRBV7-7 with TRBJ2-5, with TRBD2 matching over 7 bases. The CDR3 has 14 residues. CDR1 SSHAT and CDR2 FNYEAQ come from the germline V gene (reference sequence). CDR3: CASAGRGIQETQYF. The DNA of the CDR3 is TGTGCTAGCGCGGGGCGGGGGATTCAAGAGACCCAGTACTTC. The variable domain in full, completed from reference TRBV7-7 and TRBJ2-5, reads GAGVSQSPRYKVTKRGQDVTLRCDPISSHATLYWYQQALGQGPEFLTYFNYEAQPDKSGLPSDRFSAERPEGSISTLTIQRTEQRDSAMYRCASAGRGIQETQYFGPGTRLLVL.

The chain links TRBV7-3 to TRBJ2-5; D is unresolved. The ends were cut back, 0 bases at V and 5 bases at J, with 10 bases in the middle. The CDR3 extends over 14 amino acids. Germline V lookup: CDR1 SGHTA, CDR2 FQGTGA. In nucleotides, the CDR3 is TGTGCCAGCAGCTTAACGTACGGAGACGAGACCCAGTACTTC. Translated, it gives CASSLTYGDETQYF.

The rearrangement uses TRBV2 and TRBJ2-7; the D gene is possibly TRBD1 (6 bases). V shed 6 bases and J shed 0 bases, with 12 bases lying between them. Germline loops: CDR1 SNHLY, CDR2 FYNNEI. The CDR3 covers 14 residues. The CDR3 sequence: CASRSRDISYEQYF. The CDR3 bases are TGTGCCAGCAGAAGTCGGGACATCTCCTACGAGCAGTACTTC.

The chain carries TRBV12-5 and TRBJ2-7, with a tentative D call TRBD2 (6 bases). The CDR3 covers 14 residues. The germline V gene encodes CDR1 LGHNT and CDR2 FRNRAP. The V gene lost 1 base and the J gene lost 3 bases, with 10 bases spanning the gap. CDR3 amino acids: CASGLGDGSYEQYF. The CDR3 bases are TGTGCTAGTGGTTTGGGGGACGGGAGCTACGAGCAGTACTTC.

The chain is built from TRBV7-9 and TRBJ2-3; 12 bases are shared with TRBD2. The CDR3 loop spans 18 amino acids. Germline trimming cut 5 bases from V and 0 bases from J; bases unmatched to any gene: 9. Looked up from germline, CDR1 is SEHNR and CDR2 is FQNEAQ (reference sequence). This CDR3 is CASSPLRGLAGSTDTQYF. The CDR3, as DNA: TGTGCCAGCAGCCCATTACGTGGACTAGCGGGGAGCACAGATACGCAGTATTTT.

The V call is TRBV29-1, the J call TRBJ2-5; D possibly uses TRBD1 or TRBD2 (5 bases each). CDR3 length: 13 residues. V dropped 6 bases and J dropped 3 bases, with 14 bases sitting between them. Germline CDR1 reads SQVTM; CDR2 reads ANQGSEA. CDR3 sequence (DNA): TGCAGCGTGACCGGGACCGGGGAAGAGACCCAGTACTTC. It is translated as CSVTGTGEETQYF.